This paragraph reports one T cell receptor (beta chain). One junction end does not reproduce the germline sequence, and a read error may be involved. This specimen includes other DNA sequences encoding the same CDR3. These data are taken from a study of blood T cell repertoires in COVID-19. For the study at large: From T cells, B-cell-depleted T cells, or PBMCs came the material, which was cDNA or gDNA.

Germline CDR1 is SNHLY and CDR2 is FYNNEI. This CDR3 spans 14 amino acids. Authors' processing steps: Amplified reference gene primers provided the basis for estimating nucleated cell counts. TCRdb's copy holds only in-frame clones and misses some; the assay was immunoSEQ multiplex PCR. That table gives V, J and clone size, and the DNA gave D and trimming. The sample lists approximately 300,000 clones, under 90% occurring once. This sequence originates from a man in his fifties or sixties who had recovered from COVID-19. The chain combines TRBV2 with TRBJ1-2; tentative D call: TRBD1 (5 bases). Sequenced input: PBMCs or T cells enriched from blood (not recorded which). CDR3 residues: CASSGGASDYGYTF. DNA of the CDR3: TGTGCCAGCAGTGGCGGGGCGTCGGACTATGGCTACACTTTC.